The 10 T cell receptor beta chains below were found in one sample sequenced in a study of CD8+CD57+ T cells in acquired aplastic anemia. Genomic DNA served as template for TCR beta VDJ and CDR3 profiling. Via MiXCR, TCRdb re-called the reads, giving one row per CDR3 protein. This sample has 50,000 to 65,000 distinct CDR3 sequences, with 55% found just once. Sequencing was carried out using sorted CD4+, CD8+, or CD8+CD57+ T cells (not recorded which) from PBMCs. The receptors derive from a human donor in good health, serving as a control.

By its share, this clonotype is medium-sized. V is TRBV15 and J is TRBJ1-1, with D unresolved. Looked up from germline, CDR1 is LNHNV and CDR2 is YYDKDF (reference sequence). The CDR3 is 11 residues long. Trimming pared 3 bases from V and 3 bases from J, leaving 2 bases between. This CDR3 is CATSRDTEAFF. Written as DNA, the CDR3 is TGTGCCACCAGCAGGGACACTGAAGCTTTCTTT.

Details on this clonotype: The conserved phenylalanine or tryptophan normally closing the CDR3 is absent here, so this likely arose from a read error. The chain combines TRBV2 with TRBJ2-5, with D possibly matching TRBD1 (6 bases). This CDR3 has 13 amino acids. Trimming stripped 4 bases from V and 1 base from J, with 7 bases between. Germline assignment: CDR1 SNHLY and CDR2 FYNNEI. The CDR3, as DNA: TGTGCCAGCAGTGGACAGGTCCAAGAGACCCAGTACCTC. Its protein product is CASSGQVQETQYL.

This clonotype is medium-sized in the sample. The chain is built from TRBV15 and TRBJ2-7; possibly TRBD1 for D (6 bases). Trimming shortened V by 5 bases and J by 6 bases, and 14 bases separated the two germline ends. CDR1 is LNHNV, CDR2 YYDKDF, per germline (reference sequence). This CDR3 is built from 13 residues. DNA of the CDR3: TGTGCCACCAGCCTGCCCTGGACAGTCGAGCAGTACTTC. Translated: CATSLPWTVEQYF.

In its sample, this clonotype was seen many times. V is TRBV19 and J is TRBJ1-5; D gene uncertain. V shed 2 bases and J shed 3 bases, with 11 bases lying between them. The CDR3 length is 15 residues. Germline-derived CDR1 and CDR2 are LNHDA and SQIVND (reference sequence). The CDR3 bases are TGTGCCAGTAGTATAAATTGGAAGGACAATCAGCCCCAGCATTTT. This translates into CASSINWKDNQPQHF.

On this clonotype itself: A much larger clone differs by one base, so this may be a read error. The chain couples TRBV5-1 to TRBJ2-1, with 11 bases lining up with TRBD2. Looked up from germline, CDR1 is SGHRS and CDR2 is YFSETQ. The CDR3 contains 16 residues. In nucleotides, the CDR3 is TGCGCCAGCAGCTTGGCCTTAGCGGGAGGGGACAATGGGCAGTTCTTC. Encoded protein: CASSLALAGGDNGQFF.

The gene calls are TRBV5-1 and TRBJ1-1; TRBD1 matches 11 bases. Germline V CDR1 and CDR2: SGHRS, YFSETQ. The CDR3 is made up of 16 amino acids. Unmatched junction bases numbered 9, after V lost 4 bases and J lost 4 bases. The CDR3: CASSVGTGGYGTEAFF. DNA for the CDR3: TGCGCCAGCAGCGTGGGGACAGGGGGGTACGGCACTGAAGCTTTCTTT.

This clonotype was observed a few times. The CDR3 DNA sequence: TGCAGTGCTAGAGGGACTAGCGGGAGTCGAAAGGAGCAGTTCTTC. Protein: CSARGTSGSRKEQFF. The chain is built from TRBV20-1 and TRBJ2-1; TRBD2 matches 13 bases. CDR1 and CDR2 (germline): DFQATT, SNEGSKA (reference sequence). The J segment lost 10 bases and the V segment lost 1 base, leaving 7 bases of the junction unmatched. The CDR3 has 15 amino acids.

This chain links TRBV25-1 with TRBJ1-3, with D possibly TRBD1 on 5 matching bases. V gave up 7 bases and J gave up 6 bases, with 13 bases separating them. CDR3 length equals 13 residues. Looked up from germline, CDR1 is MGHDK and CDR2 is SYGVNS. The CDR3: CASTIGQKNTIYF. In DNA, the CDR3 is TGTGCCAGCACTATAGGACAAAAAAACACCATATATTTT.

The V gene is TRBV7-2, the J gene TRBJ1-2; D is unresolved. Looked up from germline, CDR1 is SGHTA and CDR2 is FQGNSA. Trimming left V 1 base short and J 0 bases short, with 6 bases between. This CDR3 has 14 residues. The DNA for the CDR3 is TGTGCCAGCAGCTTAGGACCGTCTAACTATGGCTACACCTTC. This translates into CASSLGPSNYGYTF.

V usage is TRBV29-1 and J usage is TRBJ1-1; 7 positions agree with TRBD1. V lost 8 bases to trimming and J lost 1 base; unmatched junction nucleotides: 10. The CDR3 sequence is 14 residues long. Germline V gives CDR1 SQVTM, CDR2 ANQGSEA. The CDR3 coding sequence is TGCAGCAGCCCAGACAGGGTGGGGAACACTGAAGCTTTCTTT. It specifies CSSPDRVGNTEAFF. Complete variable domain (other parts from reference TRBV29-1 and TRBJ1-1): SAVISQKPSRDICQRGTSLTIQCQVDSQVTMMFWYRQQPGQSLTLIATANQGSEATYESGFVIDKFPISRPNLTFSTLTVSNMSPEDSSIYLCSSPDRVGNTEAFFGQGTRLTVV.